The rows below give T cell receptor beta chains drawn from one sample of a study of blood T cell repertoires in COVID-19. Libraries were prepared by immunoSEQ multiplex PCR; TCRdb keeps only in-frame clonotypes and omits some of them. The sample holds a few hundred thousand clones, 80% to 90% seen once. The sample consisted of PBMCs or T cells enriched from blood (not recorded which). The receptor set was obtained from a man aged 25 to 40 who had recovered from COVID-19. The CDR3 runs from the conserved cysteine through the conserved F or W. The D gene is left open where the match is weak. Clone sizes are given selectively: once, few, many, or a class where the clone is expanded.

size: NA; D: NA; V: TRBV2; J: TRBJ2-5; CDR3: CASKSGSETQYF; DNA: TGTGCCAGCAAGTCGGGGAGCGAGACCCAGTACTTC
size: NA; D: NA; V: TRBV19; J: TRBJ1-2; CDR3: CASRGTGSGFGYTF; DNA: TGTGCCAGTAGAGGCACAGGGTCAGGTTTCGGCTACACCTTC
size: NA; D: TRBD1; V: TRBV28; J: TRBJ1-2; CDR3: CASSSGGQSGGYTF; DNA: TGTGCCAGCAGCTCAGGGGGCCAATCCGGGGGCTACACCTTC
size: NA; D: NA; V: TRBV28; J: TRBJ2-7; CDR3: CASRSPFYEQYF; DNA: TGTGCCAGCAGGTCTCCCTTTTACGAGCAGTACTTC
size: NA; D: NA; V: TRBV6-5; J: TRBJ1-6; CDR3: CASSMGAPGNSPLHF; DNA: TGTGCCAGCAGTATGGGGGCGCCGGGTAATTCACCCCTCCACTTT
size: NA; D: NA; V: TRBV30; J: TRBJ1-4; CDR3: CAWTGLKHEKLFF; DNA: TGTGCCTGGACGGGACTTAAACATGAAAAACTGTTTTTT
size: NA; D: TRBD1; V: TRBV18; J: TRBJ2-2; CDR3: CASSSGHRGETGELFF; DNA: TGTGCCAGCTCATCGGGACACAGGGGAGAGACCGGGGAGCTGTTTTTT
size: once; D: NA; V: TRBV6-5; J: TRBJ1-1; CDR3: CASRDTGRNTEAFF; DNA: TGTGCCAGCAGAGATACAGGCAGGAACACTGAAGCTTTCTTT
size: NA; D: NA; V: TRBV29-1; J: TRBJ2-1; CDR3: CSVVTGKTYNEQFF; DNA: TGCAGCGTTGTAACAGGGAAAACCTACAATGAGCAGTTCTTC
size: NA; D: NA; V: TRBV5-8; J: TRBJ2-3; CDR3: CASSREDSHNTDTQYF; DNA: TGTGCCAGCAGCCGGGAGGACAGCCACAACACAGATACGCAGTATTTT
size: NA; D: TRBD1; V: TRBV30; J: TRBJ1-3; CDR3: CAWNPQGAAGNTIYF; DNA: TGTGCCTGGAACCCACAGGGGGCGGCTGGAAACACCATATATTTT
size: NA; D: TRBD1; V: TRBV28; J: TRBJ1-2; CDR3: CASSLGTGWDYGYTF; DNA: TGTGCCAGCAGCCTCGGGACAGGGTGGGACTATGGCTACACCTTC
size: NA; D: TRBD2; V: TRBV18; J: TRBJ2-2; CDR3: CASSSSSGRNTGELFF; DNA: TGTGCCAGCTCCTCCTCTAGCGGGAGGAACACCGGGGAGCTGTTTTTT
size: NA; D: TRBD1; V: TRBV6-5; J: TRBJ1-5; CDR3: CASATGRLQPQHF; DNA: TGTGCCAGCGCGACAGGGAGGCTTCAGCCCCAGCATTTT
size: NA; D: NA; V: TRBV19; J: TRBJ2-1; CDR3: CATEGGISYNEQFF; DNA: TGTGCCACCGAGGGGGGGATTTCCTACAATGAGCAGTTCTTC
size: NA; D: TRBD2; V: TRBV7-3; J: TRBJ2-1; CDR3: CASSLAGGHYNEQFF; DNA: TGTGCCAGCAGCTTAGCGGGAGGGCACTACAATGAGCAGTTCTTC
size: NA; D: NA; V: TRBV18; J: TRBJ1-3; CDR3: CASSPRPEGNTIYF; DNA: TGTGCCAGCTCACCACGGCCAGAAGGAAACACCATATATTTT
size: NA; D: NA; V: TRBV28; J: TRBJ2-2; CDR3: CASSLFRGGIGGELFF; DNA: TGTGCCAGCAGTTTGTTTCGGGGAGGAATAGGCGGGGAGCTGTTTTTT
size: NA; D: TRBD1; V: TRBV12-5; J: TRBJ1-2; CDR3: CASGLVQGDRIYGYTF; DNA: TGTGCTAGTGGTTTGGTACAGGGGGACAGGATCTATGGCTACACCTTC
size: NA; D: NA; V: TRBV28; J: TRBJ1-5; CDR3: CASSWDISNQPQHF; DNA: TGTGCCAGCAGTTGGGACATTAGCAATCAGCCCCAGCATTTT
size: NA; D: TRBD2; V: TRBV11-2; J: TRBJ2-5; CDR3: CASSLRTSGGPQETQYF; DNA: TGTGCCAGCAGCTTAAGGACTAGCGGAGGACCTCAAGAGACCCAGTACTTC
size: NA; D: TRBD1; V: TRBV5-8; J: TRBJ2-1; CDR3: CASSFGQASYNEVQFF; DNA: TGTGCCAGCAGTTTTGGACAGGCGTCATACAATGAAGTGCAGTTCTTC
size: NA; D: NA; V: TRBV14; J: TRBJ2-5; CDR3: CASSRRTVQETQYF; DNA: TGTGCCAGCAGCCGAAGGACTGTTCAAGAGACCCAGTACTTC